This T cell receptor beta chain was captured in a study of TIL therapy for anti-PD-1-resistant metastatic lung cancer. Study-level background: Several tumors were EGFR-mutant and two were ALK-rearranged. Tumors carried a median 1.5 non-synonymous mutations per megabase. Study conclusions and caveats: The cohort had more treatment-naive, never-smoker and oncogene-addicted patients than typical.

In the case of this clone: What it binds is not known.

This CDR3 is built from 15 residues. Germline CDR1 and CDR2: MNHNS and SASEGT. Between the trimmed V and J ends, which lost 5 bases and 0 bases, there was a span of 14 bases. Time point defined: pre-treatment sample, taken before nivolumab and TIL therapy. Sequencing used immunoSEQ v3. Survey-level samples got around 2.1 million read pairs; deep-level samples got roughly 5-6 million. TCRdb's table, derived via immunoSEQ multiplex PCR, lists solely in-frame clones and lacks some. The sample consists of some 52,000 clones, 79% of them appearing once. The sequence was collected from a woman aged 30 to 85 with non-small cell lung cancer. The chain is built from TRBV6-1 and TRBJ2-7; a weak D match, TRBD1 (6 bases). The starting material was blood, obtained at baseline. This CDR3 reads CASSTTGGGSYEQYF. The CDR3 bases are TGTGCCAGCAGTACGACAGGCGGTGGCTCCTACGAGCAGTACTTC.